The present T cell receptor beta chain was sequenced within a study of CD8 T cells in ankylosing spondylitis. Regarding the study as a whole: Ankylosing spondylitis blood appeared to carry a characteristic TCR beta motif of fewer than 10 highly homologous variants.

With V trimmed by 7 bases and J by 1 base, 3 bases remained unmatched. Germline V gene sequence: CDR1 SQVTM, CDR2 ANQGSEA. This CDR3 region has 12 residues. Researchers built TCR beta libraries using quantitative 5'-RACE with molecular barcodes. TCRdb reprocessed the 5' RACE reads with MiXCR, giving one entry per CDR3 protein. The table lists hundreds of thousands of distinct CDR3 sequences, about 26% of them singletons. This clonotype has a count of ten or more. The antigen is not known. V is TRBV29-1 and J is TRBJ2-5; 7 bases fit TRBD1. This receptor was taken from a male donor with ankylosing spondylitis or in good health (not recorded which). Sequencing was done on a sample of blood, either unsorted or a sorted T cell fraction (not recorded which). The CDR3 loop reads CSGWTGQETQYF. The CDR3 coding sequence is TGCAGCGGCTGGACAGGCCAAGAGACCCAGTACTTC.